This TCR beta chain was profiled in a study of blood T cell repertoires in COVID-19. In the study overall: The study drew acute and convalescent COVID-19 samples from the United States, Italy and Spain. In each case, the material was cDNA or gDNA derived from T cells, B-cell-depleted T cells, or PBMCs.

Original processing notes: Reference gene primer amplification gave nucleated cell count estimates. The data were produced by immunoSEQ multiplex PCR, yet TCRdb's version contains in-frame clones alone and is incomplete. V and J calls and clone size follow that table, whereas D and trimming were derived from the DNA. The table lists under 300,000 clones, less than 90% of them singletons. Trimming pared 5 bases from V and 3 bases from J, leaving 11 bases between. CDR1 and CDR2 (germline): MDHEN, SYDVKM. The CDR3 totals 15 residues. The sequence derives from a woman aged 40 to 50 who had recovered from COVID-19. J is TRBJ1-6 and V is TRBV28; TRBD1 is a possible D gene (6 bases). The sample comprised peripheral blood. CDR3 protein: CASSPGTLYNSPLHF. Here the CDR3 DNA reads TGTGCCAGCAGTCCCGGGACACTCTATAATTCACCCCTCCACTTT. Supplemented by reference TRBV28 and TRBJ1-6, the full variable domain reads DVKVTQSSRYLVKRTGEKVFLECVQDMDHENMFWYRQDPGLGLRLIYFSYDVKMKEKGDIPEGYSVSREKKERFSLILESASTNQTSMYLCASSPGTLYNSPLHFGNGTRLTVT.